This T cell receptor (beta chain) derives from a study of OX40 agonist ivuxolimab in advanced cancers. This CDR3 contains 11 residues. V was clipped by 6 bases and J by 8 bases, with 10 bases between them. The germline V gene has CDR1 WSHSY and CDR2 SAAADI. Sampling times: baseline, cycle 4 day 1, cycle 7 day 1. Generated by immunoSEQ multiplex PCR, the TCRdb table keeps only in-frame clones and is missing some. The sample records some 90,000 clones, approximately 91% being singletons. The sequenced sample was CD4+ or CD8+ T cells sorted from blood, obtained in a trial of the OX40 agonist ivuxolimab. The chain carries TRBV10-2 and TRBJ1-2; no reliable D call. This clonotype was sampled from an adult with an advanced solid tumor such as melanoma, head and neck, liver or kidney cancer. CDR3 region: CASRRSEGYTF. As DNA, the CDR3 is TGCGCCAGCAGACGTTCAGAAGGCTACACCTTC.